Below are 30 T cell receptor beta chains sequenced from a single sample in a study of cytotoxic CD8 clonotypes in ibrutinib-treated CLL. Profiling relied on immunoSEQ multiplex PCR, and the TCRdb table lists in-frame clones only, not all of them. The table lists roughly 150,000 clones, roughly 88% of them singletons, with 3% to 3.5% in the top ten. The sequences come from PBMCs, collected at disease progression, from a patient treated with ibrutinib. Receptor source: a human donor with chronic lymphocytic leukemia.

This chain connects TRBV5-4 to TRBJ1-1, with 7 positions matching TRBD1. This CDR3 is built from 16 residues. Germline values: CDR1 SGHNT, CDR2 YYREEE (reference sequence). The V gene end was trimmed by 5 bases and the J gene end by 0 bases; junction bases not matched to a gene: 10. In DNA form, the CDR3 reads TGTGCCAGCAGGTCAGGGGGGACTCTCATGAACACTGAAGCTTTCTTT. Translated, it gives CASRSGGTLMNTEAFF. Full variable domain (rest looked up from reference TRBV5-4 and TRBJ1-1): ETGVTQSPTHLIKTRGQQVTLRCSSQSGHNTVSWYQQALGQGPQFIFQYYREEENGRGNFPPRFSGLQFPNYSSELNVNALELDDSALYLCASRSGGTLMNTEAFFGQGTRLTVV.

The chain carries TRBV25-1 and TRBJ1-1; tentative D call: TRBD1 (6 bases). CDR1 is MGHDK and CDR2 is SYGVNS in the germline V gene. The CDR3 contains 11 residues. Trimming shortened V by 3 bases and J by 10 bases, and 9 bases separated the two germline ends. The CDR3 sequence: CASSDGTRAFF. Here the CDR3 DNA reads TGTGCCAGCAGTGATGGGACAAGAGCTTTCTTT.

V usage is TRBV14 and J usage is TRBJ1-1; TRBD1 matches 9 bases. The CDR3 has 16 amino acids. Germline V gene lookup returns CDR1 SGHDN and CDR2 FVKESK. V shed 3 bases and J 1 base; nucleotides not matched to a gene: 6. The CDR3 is CASSQGGTGRNTEAFF. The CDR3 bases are TGTGCCAGCAGCCAGGGAGGGACAGGGAGGAACACTGAAGCTTTCTTT.

The CDR3 nucleotides read TGTGCCAGCAGGGTCGACTATGGCTACACCTTC. Residues: CASRVDYGYTF. The genes are TRBV2 and TRBJ1-2; D unresolved. Germline assignment: CDR1 SNHLY and CDR2 FYNNEI. The CDR3 extends over 11 amino acids. Between the trimmed V and J ends, which lost 6 bases and 3 bases, there was a span of 5 bases.

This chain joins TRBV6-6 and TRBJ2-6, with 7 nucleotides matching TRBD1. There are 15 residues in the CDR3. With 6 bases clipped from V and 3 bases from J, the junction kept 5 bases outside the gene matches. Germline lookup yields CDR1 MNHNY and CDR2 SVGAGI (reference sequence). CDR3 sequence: CASRQDRVGANVLTF. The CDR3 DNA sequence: TGTGCCAGCAGACAAGACAGGGTTGGGGCCAACGTCCTGACTTTC.

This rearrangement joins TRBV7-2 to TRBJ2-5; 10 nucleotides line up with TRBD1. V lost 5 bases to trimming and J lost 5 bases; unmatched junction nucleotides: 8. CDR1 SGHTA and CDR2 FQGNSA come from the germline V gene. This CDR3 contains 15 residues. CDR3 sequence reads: CASSVRQGAWETQYF. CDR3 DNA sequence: TGTGCCAGCAGCGTGAGACAGGGGGCTTGGGAGACCCAGTACTTC.

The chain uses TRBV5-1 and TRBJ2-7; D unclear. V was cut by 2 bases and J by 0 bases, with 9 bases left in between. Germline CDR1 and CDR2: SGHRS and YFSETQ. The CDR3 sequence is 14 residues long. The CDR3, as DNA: TGCGCCAGCAGCTTCGGTCAGAGCTCCTACGAGCAGTACTTC. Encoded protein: CASSFGQSSYEQYF.

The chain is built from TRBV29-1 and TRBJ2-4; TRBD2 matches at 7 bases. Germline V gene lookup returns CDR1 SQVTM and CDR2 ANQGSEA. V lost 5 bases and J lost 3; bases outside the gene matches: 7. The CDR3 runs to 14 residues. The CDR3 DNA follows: TGCAGCGTTAGGGTAGCGGGCCGCAAAAACATTCAGTACTTC. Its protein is CSVRVAGRKNIQYF.

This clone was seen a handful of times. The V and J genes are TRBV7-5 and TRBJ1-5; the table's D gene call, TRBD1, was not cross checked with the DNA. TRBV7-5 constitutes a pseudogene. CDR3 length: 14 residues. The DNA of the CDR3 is TGTGTCAGAACCCTCAGGGTACCGGATCAGCCCCAGCATTTT. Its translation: CVRTLRVPDQPQHF.

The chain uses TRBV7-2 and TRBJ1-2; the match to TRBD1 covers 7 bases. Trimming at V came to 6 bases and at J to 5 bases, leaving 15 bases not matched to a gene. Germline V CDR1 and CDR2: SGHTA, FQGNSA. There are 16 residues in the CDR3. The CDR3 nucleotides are TGTGCCAGCAGTATTAGGGACAGTGGCAATCGGTATGGCTACACCTTC. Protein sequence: CASSIRDSGNRYGYTF.

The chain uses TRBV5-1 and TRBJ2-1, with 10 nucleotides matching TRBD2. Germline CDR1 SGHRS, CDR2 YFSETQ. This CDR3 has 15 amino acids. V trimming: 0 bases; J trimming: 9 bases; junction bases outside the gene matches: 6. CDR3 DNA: TGCGCCAGCAGCTTGGCCAGCGGGAGGGCCGCTGAGCAGTTCTTC. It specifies CASSLASGRAAEQFF.

The DNA for the CDR3 is TGTGCCAGCAGCATTACAGGGGGGTCTTTGAACACTGAAGCTTTCTTT. Residues: CASSITGGSLNTEAFF. This rearrangement joins TRBV7-9 to TRBJ1-1; 8 bases are shared with TRBD1. This CDR3 has 16 residues. V lost 5 bases to trimming and J lost 0 bases; unmatched junction nucleotides: 8. Germline values: CDR1 SEHNR, CDR2 FQNEAQ (reference sequence). The full variable domain, rest sourced from reference TRBV7-9 and TRBJ1-1, is DTGVSQNPRHKITKRGQNVTFRCDPISEHNRLYWYRQTLGQGPEFLTYFQNEAQLEKSRLLSDRFSAERPKGSFSTLEIQRTEQGDSAMYLCASSITGGSLNTEAFFGQGTRLTVV.

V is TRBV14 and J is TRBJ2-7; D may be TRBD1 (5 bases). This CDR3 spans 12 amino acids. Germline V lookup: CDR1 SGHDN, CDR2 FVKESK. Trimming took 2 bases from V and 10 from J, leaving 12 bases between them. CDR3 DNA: TGTGCCAGCAGCCAAAAGACAGTTCGACAGTACTTC. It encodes CASSQKTVRQYF.

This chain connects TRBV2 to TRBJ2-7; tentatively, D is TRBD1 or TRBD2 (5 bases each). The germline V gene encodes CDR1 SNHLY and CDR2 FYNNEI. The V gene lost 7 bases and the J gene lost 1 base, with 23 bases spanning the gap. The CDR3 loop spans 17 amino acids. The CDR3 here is CASTRGVGGLFSYEQYF. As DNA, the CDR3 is TGTGCCAGCACCCGAGGGGTAGGAGGACTGTTTTCCTACGAGCAGTACTTC.

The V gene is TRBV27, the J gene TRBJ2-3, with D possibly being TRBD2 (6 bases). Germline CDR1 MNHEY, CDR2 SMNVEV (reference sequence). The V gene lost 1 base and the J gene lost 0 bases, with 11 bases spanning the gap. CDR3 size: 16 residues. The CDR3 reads CASSLWDSPSTDTQYF. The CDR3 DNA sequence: TGTGCCAGCAGTTTATGGGACTCCCCTAGCACAGATACGCAGTATTTT.

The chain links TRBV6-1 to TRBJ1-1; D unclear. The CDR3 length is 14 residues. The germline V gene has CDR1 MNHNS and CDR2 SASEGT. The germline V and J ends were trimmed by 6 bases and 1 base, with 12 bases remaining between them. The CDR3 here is CASSDTATNTEAFF. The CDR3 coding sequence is TGTGCCAGCAGCGACACAGCGACGAACACTGAAGCTTTCTTT.

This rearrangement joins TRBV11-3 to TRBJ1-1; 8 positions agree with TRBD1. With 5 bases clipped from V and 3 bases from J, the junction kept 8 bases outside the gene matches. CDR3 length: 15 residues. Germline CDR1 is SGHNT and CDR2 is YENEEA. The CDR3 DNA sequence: TGTGCCAGCAGCGTATCCGGGACAGGCCACACTGAAGCTTTCTTT. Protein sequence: CASSVSGTGHTEAFF.

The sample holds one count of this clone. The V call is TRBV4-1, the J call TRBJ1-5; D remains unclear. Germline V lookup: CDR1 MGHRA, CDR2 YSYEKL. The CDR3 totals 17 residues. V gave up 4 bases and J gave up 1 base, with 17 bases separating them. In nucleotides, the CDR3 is TGCGCCAGCAGCCCCCAGGCGAGACCGCACAGCAATCAGCCCCAGCATTTT. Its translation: CASSPQARPHSNQPQHF.

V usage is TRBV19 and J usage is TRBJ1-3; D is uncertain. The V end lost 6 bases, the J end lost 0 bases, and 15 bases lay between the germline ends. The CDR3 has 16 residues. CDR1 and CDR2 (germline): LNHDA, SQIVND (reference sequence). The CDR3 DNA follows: TGTGCCAGTAGCGGAAGCCGTGGGGTCTCTGGAAACACCATATATTTT. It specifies CASSGSRGVSGNTIYF. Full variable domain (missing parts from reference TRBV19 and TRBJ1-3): DGGITQSPKYLFRKEGQNVTLSCEQNLNHDAMYWYRQDPGQGLRLIYYSQIVNDFQKGDIAEGYSVSREKKESFPLTVTSAQKNPTAFYLCASSGSRGVSGNTIYFGEGSWLTVV.

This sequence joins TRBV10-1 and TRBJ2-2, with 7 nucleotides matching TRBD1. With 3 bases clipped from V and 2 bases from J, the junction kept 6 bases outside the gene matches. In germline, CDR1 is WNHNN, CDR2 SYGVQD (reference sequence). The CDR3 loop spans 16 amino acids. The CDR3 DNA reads TGCGCCAGCAGTGACCGGGGACAGAGAAACACCGGGGAGCTGTTTTTT. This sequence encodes CASSDRGQRNTGELFF.

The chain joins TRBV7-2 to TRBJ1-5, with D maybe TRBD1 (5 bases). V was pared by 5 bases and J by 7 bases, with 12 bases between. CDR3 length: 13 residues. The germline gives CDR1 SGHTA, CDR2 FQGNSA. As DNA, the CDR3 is TGTGCCAGCAGCGTCAGGGTCGGACAGCCCCAGCATTTT. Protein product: CASSVRVGQPQHF.

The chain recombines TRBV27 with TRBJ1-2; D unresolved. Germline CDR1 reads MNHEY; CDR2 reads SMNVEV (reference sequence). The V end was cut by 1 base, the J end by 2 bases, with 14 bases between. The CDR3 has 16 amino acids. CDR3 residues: CASSLWESPKNYGYTF. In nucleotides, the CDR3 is TGTGCCAGCAGTTTATGGGAGAGCCCAAAAAACTATGGCTACACCTTC.

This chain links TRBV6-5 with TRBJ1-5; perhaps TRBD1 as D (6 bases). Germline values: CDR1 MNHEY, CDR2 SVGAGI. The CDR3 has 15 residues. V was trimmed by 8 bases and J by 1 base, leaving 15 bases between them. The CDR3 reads CASRQAETSNQPQHF. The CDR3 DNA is TGTGCCAGCCGACAGGCGGAAACGAGCAATCAGCCCCAGCATTTT.

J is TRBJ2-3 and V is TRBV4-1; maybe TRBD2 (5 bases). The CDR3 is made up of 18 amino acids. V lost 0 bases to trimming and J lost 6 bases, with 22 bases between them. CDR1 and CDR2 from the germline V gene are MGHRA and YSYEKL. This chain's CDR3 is CASSQDHGLNSLGDTQYF. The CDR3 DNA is TGCGCCAGCAGCCAAGATCACGGACTTAACTCCCTTGGGGATACGCAGTATTTT.

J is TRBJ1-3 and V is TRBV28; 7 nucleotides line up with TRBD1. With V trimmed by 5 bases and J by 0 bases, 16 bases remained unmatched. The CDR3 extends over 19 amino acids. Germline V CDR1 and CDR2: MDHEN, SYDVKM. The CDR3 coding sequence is TGTGCCAGCAGTACGATAAACCCGGACAGGTCTTTCTCTGGAAACACCATATATTTT. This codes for CASSTINPDRSFSGNTIYF.

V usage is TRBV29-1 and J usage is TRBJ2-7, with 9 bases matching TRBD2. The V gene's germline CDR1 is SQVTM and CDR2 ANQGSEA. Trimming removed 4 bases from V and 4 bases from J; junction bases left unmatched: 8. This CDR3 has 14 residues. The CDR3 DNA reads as TGCAGCGTTGGGGCTAGCGGGAACCCGTACGAGCAGTACTTC. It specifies CSVGASGNPYEQYF.

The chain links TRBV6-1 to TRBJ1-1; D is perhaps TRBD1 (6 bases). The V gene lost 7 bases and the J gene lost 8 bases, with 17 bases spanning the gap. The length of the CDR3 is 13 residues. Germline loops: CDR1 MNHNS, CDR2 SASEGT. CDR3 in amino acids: CASTYLRGAEAFF. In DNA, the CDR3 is TGTGCCAGCACCTACTTGAGGGGGGCGGAAGCTTTCTTT.

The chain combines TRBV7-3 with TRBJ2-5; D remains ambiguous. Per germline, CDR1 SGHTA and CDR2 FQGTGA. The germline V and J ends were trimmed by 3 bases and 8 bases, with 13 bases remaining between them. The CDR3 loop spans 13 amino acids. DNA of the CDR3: TGTGCCAGCAGCTTCGATCTAGGCGCAACCCAGTACTTC. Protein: CASSFDLGATQYF.

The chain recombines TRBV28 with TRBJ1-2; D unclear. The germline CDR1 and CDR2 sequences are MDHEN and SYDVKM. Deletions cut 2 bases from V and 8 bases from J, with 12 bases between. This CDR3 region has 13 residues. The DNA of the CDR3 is TGTGCCAGCAGTTTAGATCTTGGTAAGGGCTACACCTTC. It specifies CASSLDLGKGYTF.

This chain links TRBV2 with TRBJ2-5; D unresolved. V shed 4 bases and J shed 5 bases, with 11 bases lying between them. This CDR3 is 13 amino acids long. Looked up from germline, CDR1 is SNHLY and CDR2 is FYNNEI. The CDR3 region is CASSGSSLETQYF. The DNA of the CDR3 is TGTGCCAGCAGTGGTTCCAGTCTTGAGACCCAGTACTTC.